This T cell receptor beta chain was observed in a study of shared clonotypes between healthy human individuals. The CDR3 is made up of 14 amino acids. Germline CDR1 is KGHSH and CDR2 is LQKENI. The germline V and J ends were trimmed by 3 bases and 5 bases, with 14 bases remaining between them. The protocol was immunoSEQ multiplex PCR, while the TCRdb copy is restricted to in-frame clones and leaves out a portion. This table holds around 200,000 clones, approximately 61% found once. The material sequenced was memory CD4+ T cells sorted from blood. Subset in this sample: CD45RA-negative fraction. The V and J genes are TRBV18 and TRBJ2-7; D not resolved. This sequence originates from a man aged 25 to 45 in good health. CDR3 sequence: CASSPAPIVNEQYF. The CDR3, as DNA: TGTGCCAGCTCACCGGCTCCTATTGTCAACGAGCAGTACTTC.